This entry lists 24 T cell receptor beta chains sequenced from one sample in a study of OX40 agonist ivuxolimab in advanced cancers. Produced via immunoSEQ multiplex PCR; TCRdb's table is partial and in-frame only. The profile covers some 33,000 clones, with 74% appearing a single time and around 11% taken by the ten largest. The starting material was CD4+ or CD8+ T cells sorted from blood, obtained in a trial of the OX40 agonist ivuxolimab. Receptors originate from an adult with an advanced solid tumor such as melanoma, head and neck, liver or kidney cancer.

J is TRBJ2-2 and V is TRBV11-2; D is possibly TRBD1 (5 bases). The CDR3 loop spans 15 amino acids. Germline lookup yields CDR1 SGHAT and CDR2 FQNNGV. V lost 1 base to trimming and J lost 0 bases, with 6 bases between them. CDR3: CASSLGQSNTGELFF. The DNA for the CDR3 is TGTGCCAGCAGCTTAGGACAGTCGAACACCGGGGAGCTGTTTTTT.

The V and J genes are TRBV10-2 and TRBJ2-2; 8 positions agree with TRBD1. This CDR3 is 13 amino acids long. V trimming: 6 bases; J trimming: 6 bases; junction bases outside the gene matches: 3. Germline CDR1 and CDR2: WSHSY and SAAADI. CDR3 bases: TGCGCCAGCAGGAGGGACAGGTCCGGGGAGCTGTTTTTT. Translation gives CASRRDRSGELFF.

The chain is built from TRBV7-9 and TRBJ1-6, with TRBD1 as a possible D gene (5 bases). V dropped 7 bases and J dropped 8 bases, with 15 bases sitting between them. The CDR3 loop spans 14 amino acids. Germline V gene sequence: CDR1 SEHNR, CDR2 FQNEAQ (reference sequence). As DNA, the CDR3 is TGTGCCAGCACCACTTGGGGGTCCGATTCACCCCTCCACTTT. Translating it yields CASTTWGSDSPLHF.

CDR3 protein: CASSYVRNYGYTF. The CDR3 DNA reads as TGTGCCAGCAGTTATGTCAGGAACTATGGCTACACCTTC. The chain joins TRBV6-5 to TRBJ1-2; D gene uncertain. V lost 3 bases to trimming and J lost 2 bases, with 7 bases between them. The CDR3 sequence is 13 residues long. CDR1 MNHEY and CDR2 SVGAGI come from the germline V gene.

The V and J genes are TRBV9 and TRBJ2-1; TRBD2 matches at 8 bases. V trimming: 5 bases; J trimming: 2 bases; junction bases outside the gene matches: 6. Looked up from germline, CDR1 is SGDLS and CDR2 is YYNGEE. The CDR3 is 15 amino acids. This CDR3 is CASSKAGGTYNEQFF. The CDR3 DNA is TGTGCCAGCAGTAAGGCGGGGGGTACCTACAATGAGCAGTTCTTC. Combining the CDR3 with reference TRBV9 and TRBJ2-1 gives the whole variable domain DSGVTQTPKHLITATGQRVTLRCSPRSGDLSVYWYQQSLDQGLQFLIQYYNGEERAKGNILERFSAQQFPDLHSELNLSSLELGDSALYFCASSKAGGTYNEQFFGPGTRLTVL.

This clone has just a few counts. The chain joins TRBV5-1 to TRBJ2-7, with D perhaps TRBD1 or TRBD2 (5 bases each). CDR3 size: 20 residues. Germline CDR1 and CDR2: SGHRS and YFSETQ. Trimming pared 0 bases from V and 0 bases from J, leaving 25 bases between. This CDR3 reads CASSLVWGSSGLLGSYEQYF. The CDR3 coding sequence is TGCGCCAGCAGCTTGGTTTGGGGGAGCTCAGGTCTCCTAGGCTCCTACGAGCAGTACTTC. Full variable domain (outside the CDR3, taken from reference TRBV5-1 and TRBJ2-7): KAGVTQTPRYLIKTRGQQVTLSCSPISGHRSVSWYQQTPGQGLQFLFEYFSETQRNKGNFPGRFSGRQFSNSRSEMNVSTLELGDSALYLCASSLVWGSSGLLGSYEQYFGPGTRLTVT.

This clone occurred once. The V call is TRBV4-1, the J call TRBJ1-4; no definite D call. Germline CDR1 and CDR2: MGHRA and YSYEKL. Trimming cost V 5 bases and J 12 bases, with 13 bases left between them. The CDR3 covers 12 residues. This CDR3 reads CASSYTGLELFF. The CDR3 nucleotides are TGCGCCAGCAGCTACACCGGGCTGGAACTGTTTTTT.

V and J are TRBV7-2 and TRBJ1-2; 9 bases are a match to TRBD1. Germline lookup yields CDR1 SGHTA and CDR2 FQGNSA. J gave up 5 bases and V 2 bases, and 6 bases lay outside the gene matches. This CDR3 region has 15 residues. CDR3 loop: CASSLSSGQGYGYTF. CDR3 DNA sequence: TGTGCCAGCAGCTTATCATCGGGACAGGGATATGGCTACACCTTC. Filled out from reference TRBV7-2 and TRBJ1-2, the complete variable domain reads GAGVSQSPSNKVTEKGKDVELRCDPISGHTALYWYRQSLGQGLEFLIYFQGNSAPDKSGLPSDRFSAERTGGSVSTLTIQRTQQEDSAVYLCASSLSSGQGYGYTFGSGTRLTVV.

The chain recombines TRBV6-5 with TRBJ1-4; D uncertain. Germline lookup yields CDR1 MNHEY and CDR2 SVGAGI. The CDR3 runs to 15 residues. Trimming stripped 6 bases from V and 0 bases from J, with 11 bases between. The CDR3 loop reads CASSPRRPTNEKLFF. CDR3 bases: TGTGCCAGCAGCCCCCGGAGGCCAACTAATGAAAAACTGTTTTTT.

CDR3 coding DNA: TGTGCCAGACCCTGGGCAGGGGGCGGCTATGGCTACACCTTC. Protein: CARPWAGGGYGYTF. V is TRBV6-5 and J is TRBJ1-2; TRBD1 matches at 8 bases. After removal of 9 bases from V and 4 bases from J, the junction contained 10 bases not matched to a gene. This CDR3 region has 14 residues. Germline values: CDR1 MNHEY, CDR2 SVGAGI.

The V gene is TRBV11-2, the J gene TRBJ2-2; TRBD1 matches at 8 bases. Germline-derived CDR1 and CDR2 are SGHAT and FQNNGV. The CDR3 totals 14 residues. V lost 7 bases, J lost 7 bases, and 8 bases stayed unmatched. The DNA of the CDR3 is TGTGCCAGCACCATGGACAGGGTAGGCGGGGAGCTGTTTTTT. As protein: CASTMDRVGGELFF.

V and J are TRBV11-1 and TRBJ2-5; D is tentatively TRBD1 or TRBD2 (7 bases each). Germline CDR1 is SGHAT and CDR2 is FQDESV (reference sequence). The CDR3 extends over 14 amino acids. V was shortened by 4 bases and J by 5 bases, with 14 bases between the two germline ends. Written as DNA, the CDR3 is TGTGCCAGCAGCTGGGGAGGGGGCGCGGAGACCCAGTACTTC. Translation gives CASSWGGGAETQYF.

The chain has TRBV21-1 and TRBJ2-4; the tabulated D call, TRBD1, remains unverified against the DNA. TRBV21-1 is designated a pseudogene. The CDR3 consists of 16 residues. The CDR3 region has the DNA TGTGCCAGCAGCAAAATAAGGGGCGCGGCCAAAAACATTCAGTACTTC. Amino acids: CASSKIRGAAKNIQYF.

The V gene is TRBV9, the J gene TRBJ2-3, with TRBD1 identical over 10 bases. The germline V gene encodes CDR1 SGDLS and CDR2 YYNGEE. The CDR3 totals 14 residues. Germline trimming cut 3 bases from V and 4 bases from J; bases unmatched to any gene: 2. The CDR3 coding sequence is TGTGCCAGCAGCGGTGGACAGGGGGCAGATACGCAGTATTTT. Translating it yields CASSGGQGADTQYF. Drawing the rest from reference TRBV9 and TRBJ2-3, the complete variable domain is DSGVTQTPKHLITATGQRVTLRCSPRSGDLSVYWYQQSLDQGLQFLIQYYNGEERAKGNILERFSAQQFPDLHSELNLSSLELGDSALYFCASSGGQGADTQYFGPGTRLTVL.

The chain carries TRBV7-3 and TRBJ2-3; D might be TRBD2 (5 bases). Deletions cut 5 bases from V and 3 bases from J, with 9 bases between. This CDR3 comprises 13 residues. The germline V gene has CDR1 SGHTA and CDR2 FQGTGA. The DNA of the CDR3 is TGTGCCAGCAGCCCCGGGAAAACAGATACGCAGTATTTT. Protein product: CASSPGKTDTQYF. Supplemented by reference TRBV7-3 and TRBJ2-3, the full variable domain reads GAGVSQTPSNKVTEKGKYVELRCDPISGHTALYWYRQSLGQGPEFLIYFQGTGAADDSGLPNDRFFAVRPEGSVSTLKIQRTERGDSAVYLCASSPGKTDTQYFGPGTRLTVL.

The chain is built from TRBV7-9 and TRBJ1-1, with D maybe TRBD1 (5 bases). Per the germline V gene, CDR1 is SEHNR and CDR2 is FQNEAQ (reference sequence). The ends were cut back, 6 bases at V and 5 bases at J, with 13 bases in the middle. The CDR3 runs to 13 residues. CDR3 region: CASRRDGGTEAFF. CDR3 bases: TGTGCCAGCAGACGGGACGGAGGGACTGAAGCTTTCTTT.

The rearrangement uses TRBV2 and TRBJ1-1; 7 bases are a match to TRBD1. The germline V gene encodes CDR1 SNHLY and CDR2 FYNNEI. V was pared by 6 bases and J by 1 base, with 8 bases of the junction left unmatched. The CDR3 has 15 amino acids. CDR3 sequence reads: CASRAYEGANTEAFF. The CDR3, as DNA: TGTGCCAGCAGAGCCTACGAGGGGGCGAACACTGAAGCTTTCTTT.

The chain uses TRBV5-1 and TRBJ1-6, with D perhaps matching TRBD1 (5 bases). The CDR3 sequence is 16 residues long. V lost 4 bases, J lost 2 bases, and 13 bases lay in between. Germline V gene lookup returns CDR1 SGHRS and CDR2 YFSETQ. The CDR3 here is CASSPDKGPYNSPLHF. DNA of the CDR3: TGCGCCAGCAGCCCGGACAAGGGGCCCTATAATTCACCCCTCCACTTT.

To note about this clone: At one boundary the junction diverges from the germline segment, which might be a read error. The CDR3 is CASSELRTGPVF. DNA of the CDR3: TGTGCCAGCAGTGAACTTAGGACAGGGCCCGTCTTC. The chain links TRBV2 to TRBJ2-1, with 8 bases identical to TRBD1. This CDR3 is built from 12 residues. Germline loops: CDR1 SNHLY, CDR2 FYNNEI.

The J gene is TRBJ1-3, the V gene TRBV18; tentatively, D is TRBD1 (5 bases). Trimming stripped 2 bases from V and 1 base from J, with 12 bases between. The CDR3 runs 16 residues. Germline V gene lookup returns CDR1 KGHSH and CDR2 LQKENI. The CDR3 coding sequence is TGTGCCAGCTCACCAGCACTGGGGCGATCTGGAAACACCATATATTTT. Translation: CASSPALGRSGNTIYF.

J is TRBJ1-2 and V is TRBV19; TRBD1 is a possible D gene (6 bases). CDR3 length: 14 residues. The V gene's germline CDR1 is LNHDA and CDR2 SQIVND (reference sequence). V lost 5 bases and J 7 bases, leaving 17 bases between the germline ends. CDR3 nucleotides: TGTGCCAGTAGTTTCTCCCAACAGGGAGGTGGCTACACCTTC. Amino acids: CASSFSQQGGGYTF.

The rearrangement links TRBV6-1 to TRBJ2-1; TRBD1 matches 11 bases. The germline CDR1 and CDR2 sequences are MNHNS and SASEGT. The CDR3 totals 14 residues. V dropped 2 bases and J dropped 8; count of bases not matched to a gene: 2. DNA of the CDR3: TGTGCCAGCAGTGAAAGGACAGGGGGCCATGAGCAGTTCTTC. It translates to CASSERTGGHEQFF.

This rearrangement joins TRBV5-1 to TRBJ1-4, with 7 bases lining up with TRBD1. Per germline, CDR1 SGHRS and CDR2 YFSETQ. The CDR3 totals 14 residues. Unmatched junction bases numbered 7, after V lost 2 bases and J lost 9 bases. The CDR3, as DNA: TGCGCCAGCAGCTTTACAGGGGATAAACAAAAACTGTTTTTT. It yields the protein CASSFTGDKQKLFF.

The rearrangement joins TRBV5-8 to TRBJ2-7; 7 nucleotides match TRBD1. Losses at the gene ends were 0 bases for V and 2 bases for J; bases not matched to a gene: 8. Germline values: CDR1 SGHTS, CDR2 YDEGEE. This CDR3 spans 16 amino acids. The CDR3 loop is CASSLAPPGGPYEQYF. CDR3 in DNA: TGTGCCAGCAGCTTGGCCCCGCCAGGGGGACCCTACGAGCAGTACTTC. Combining the CDR3 with reference TRBV5-8 and TRBJ2-7 gives the whole variable domain EAGVTQSPTHLIKTRGQQATLRCSPISGHTSVYWYQQALGLGLQFLLWYDEGEERNRGNFPPRFSGRQFPNYSSELNVNALELEDSALYLCASSLAPPGGPYEQYFGPGTRLTVT.